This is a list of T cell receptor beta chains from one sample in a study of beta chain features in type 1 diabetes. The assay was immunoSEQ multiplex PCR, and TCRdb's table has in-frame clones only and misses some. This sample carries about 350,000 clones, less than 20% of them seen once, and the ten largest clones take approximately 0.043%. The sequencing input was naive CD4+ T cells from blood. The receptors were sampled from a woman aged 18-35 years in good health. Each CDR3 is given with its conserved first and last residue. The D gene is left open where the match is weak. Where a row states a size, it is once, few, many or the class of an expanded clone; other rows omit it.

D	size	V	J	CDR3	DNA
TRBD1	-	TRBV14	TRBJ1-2	CASSLRQGAGYTF	TGTGCCAGCAGCCTTCGACAGGGCGCAGGCTACACCTTC
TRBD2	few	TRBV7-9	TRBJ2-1	CASSSYRGGTYNEQFF	TGTGCCAGCAGCTCTTACCGGGGGGGCACCTACAATGAGCAGTTCTTC
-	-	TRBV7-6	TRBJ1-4	CASSLGGRLFF	TGTGCCAGCAGCCTCGGGGGTCGACTGTTTTTT
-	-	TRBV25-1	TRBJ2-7	CASSETYNPTYEQYF	TGTGCCAGCAGTGAAACGTACAATCCGACCTACGAGCAGTACTTC
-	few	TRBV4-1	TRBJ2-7	CASSQSRTQYF	TGCGCCAGCAGCCAAAGCCGAACCCAGTACTTC
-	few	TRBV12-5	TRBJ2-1	CASGLVLERARSYNEQFF	TGTGCTAGTGGTTTGGTACTGGAGCGGGCCCGCTCCTACAATGAGCAGTTCTTC
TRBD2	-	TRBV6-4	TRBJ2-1	CASSESTSAGEQFF	TGTGCCAGCAGTGAATCTACTAGCGCCGGTGAGCAGTTCTTC
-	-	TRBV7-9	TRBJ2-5	CASSPIGVETQYF	TGTGCCAGCAGCCCCATAGGGGTAGAGACCCAGTACTTC
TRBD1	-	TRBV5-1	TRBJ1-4	CASSSGQGVEKLFF	TGCGCCAGCAGCTCGGGACAGGGTGTTGAAAAACTGTTTTTT
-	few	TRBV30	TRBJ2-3	CAWSVRSDTQYF	TGTGCCTGGAGTGTACGAAGCGATACGCAGTATTTT
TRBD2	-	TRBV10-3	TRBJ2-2	CATATSSHTGELFF	TGTGCCACGGCGACTAGCTCCCACACCGGGGAGCTGTTTTTT
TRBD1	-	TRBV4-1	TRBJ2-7	CASSLPGQRSYEQYF	TGCGCCAGCAGCCTCCCGGGACAGAGGTCCTACGAGCAGTACTTC
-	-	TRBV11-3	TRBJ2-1	CASSLGPGEQFF	TGTGCCAGCAGCTTAGGCCCAGGTGAGCAGTTCTTC
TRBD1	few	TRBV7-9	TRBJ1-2	CASSYTGGSGNGYTF	TGTGCCAGCAGCTACACAGGGGGCTCCGGCAATGGCTACACCTTC
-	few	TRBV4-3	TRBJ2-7	CASSQDRGGTYEQYF	TGCGCCAGCAGCCAAGATCGTGGAGGTACCTACGAGCAGTACTTC
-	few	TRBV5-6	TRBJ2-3	CASSSGDTQYF	TGTGCCAGCAGCTCGGGAGATACGCAGTATTTT
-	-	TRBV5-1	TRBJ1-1	CASSSGVAEAFF	TGCGCCAGCAGCTCCGGGGTGGCTGAAGCTTTCTTT
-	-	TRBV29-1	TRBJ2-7	CSVRTTSYEQYF	TGCAGCGTCCGGACAACCTCCTACGAGCAGTACTTC
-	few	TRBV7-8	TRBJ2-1	CASSLVPGLDEQFF	TGTGCCAGCAGCTTAGTCCCGGGGTTGGATGAGCAGTTCTTC
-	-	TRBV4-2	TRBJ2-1	CASSQDPGSYNEQFF	TGTGCCAGCAGCCAAGACCCGGGCTCCTACAATGAGCAGTTCTTC
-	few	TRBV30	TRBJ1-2	CAWTRRGLGGYGYTF	TGTGCCTGGACCCGACGGGGGTTGGGCGGCTATGGCTACACCTTC
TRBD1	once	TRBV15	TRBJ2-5	CATSRQGAEETQYF	TGTGCCACCAGCCGACAGGGGGCTGAGGAGACCCAGTACTTC
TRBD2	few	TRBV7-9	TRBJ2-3	CASSSPSGASTDTQYF	TGTGCCAGCAGCTCCCCTAGCGGGGCAAGCACAGATACGCAGTATTTT
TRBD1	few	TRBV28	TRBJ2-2	CASGSGQGFSGELFF	TGTGCCAGCGGGTCGGGACAGGGGTTTTCCGGGGAGCTGTTTTTT
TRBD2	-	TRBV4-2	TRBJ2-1	CASSQGKLAGAYNEQFF	TGTGCCAGCAGCCAAGGGAAACTAGCGGGGGCCTACAATGAGCAGTTCTTC
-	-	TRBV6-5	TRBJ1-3	CASSYRDSAGNTIYF	TGTGCCAGCAGTTACAGGGATAGCGCTGGAAACACCATATATTTT
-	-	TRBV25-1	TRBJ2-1	CASSERQGGEQFF	TGTGCCAGCAGTGAAAGGCAGGGCGGTGAGCAGTTCTTC
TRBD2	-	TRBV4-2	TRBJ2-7	CASSQDGSSGPYEQYF	TGTGCCAGCAGCCAAGATGGTTCTAGCGGGCCGTACGAGCAGTACTTC
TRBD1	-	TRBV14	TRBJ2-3	CASSPTGADTDTQYF	TGTGCCAGCAGCCCGACAGGGGCGGACACAGATACGCAGTATTTT
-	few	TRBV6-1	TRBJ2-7	CASSFSRQTTYEQYF	TGTGCCAGCAGTTTCAGCAGACAAACAACCTACGAGCAGTACTTC
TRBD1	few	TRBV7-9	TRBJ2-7	CAITGGTYEQYF	TGTGCCATAACAGGGGGTACTTACGAGCAGTACTTC
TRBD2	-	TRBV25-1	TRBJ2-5	CASSEAGGGPETQYF	TGTGCCAGCAGTGAAGCGGGAGGAGGGCCAGAGACCCAGTACTTC
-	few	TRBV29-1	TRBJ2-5	CSVGVDRETQYF	TGCAGCGTTGGAGTAGATCGAGAGACCCAGTACTTC
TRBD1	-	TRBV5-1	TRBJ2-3	CASSPSTAGTGAGVTDTQYF	TGCGCCAGCAGCCCCTCCACCGCGGGGACAGGCGCAGGGGTCACAGATACGCAGTATTTT
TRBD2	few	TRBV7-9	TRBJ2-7	CASSLEATSGRHGQYF	TGTGCCAGCAGCTTAGAGGCGACTAGCGGGAGGCATGGGCAGTACTTC
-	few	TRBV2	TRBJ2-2	CASIGSIGTGELFF	TGTGCCAGCATCGGGAGTATAGGCACCGGGGAGCTGTTTTTT
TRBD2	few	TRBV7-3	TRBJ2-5	CASSSGGRETQYF	TGTGCCAGCAGCTCGGGGGGGCGAGAGACCCAGTACTTC
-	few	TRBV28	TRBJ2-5	CASSPPVGTQYF	TGTGCCAGCAGTCCCCCGGTCGGGACCCAGTACTTC
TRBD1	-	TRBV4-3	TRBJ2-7	CASSQTGSLYEQYF	TGCGCCAGCAGCCAGACAGGGTCCCTTTACGAGCAGTACTTC
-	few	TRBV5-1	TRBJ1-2	CASSLEGGGYTF	TGCGCCAGCAGCTTGGAGGGAGGTGGCTACACCTTC
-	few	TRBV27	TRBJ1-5	CAAGQVNQPQHF	TGTGCTGCGGGGCAGGTCAATCAGCCCCAGCATTTT
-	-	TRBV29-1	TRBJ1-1	CSVVAGTPNTEAFF	TGCAGCGTTGTGGCGGGGACCCCGAACACTGAAGCTTTCTTT
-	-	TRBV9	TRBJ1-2	CASSGPQGRKGYTF	TGTGCCAGCAGCGGTCCTCAGGGTAGGAAAGGCTACACCTTC
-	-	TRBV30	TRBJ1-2	CAWSDPATNYGYTF	TGTGCCTGGAGTGATCCTGCTACTAACTATGGCTACACCTTC
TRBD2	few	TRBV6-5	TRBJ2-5	CASSYGGGSQYF	TGTGCCAGCAGTTATGGCGGGGGTAGCCAGTACTTC
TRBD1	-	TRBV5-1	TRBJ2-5	CASGTGGKEETQYF	TGCGCCAGTGGAACAGGGGGCAAGGAAGAGACCCAGTACTTC